This is a list of T cell receptor beta chains from one sample in a study of T cell responses to AZD1222 COVID-19 vaccine. The protocol was immunoSEQ multiplex PCR, while the TCRdb copy is restricted to in-frame clones and leaves out a portion. Counted here are approximately 140,000 clones, under 95% occurring once; the ten biggest clones make up roughly 3.1%. Specimen: peripheral blood, collected on day 0 of AZD1222 vaccination. The receptor set was obtained from an adult in good health. Each CDR3 is given with its conserved first and last residue. A D gene is named only where the DNA matches it firmly. Clone sizes are given selectively: once, few, many, or a class where the clone is expanded.

.	.	TRBJ2-3	TRBV2	TGTGCCAGCAGCGTTCCAAGGGTTAGCACAGATACGCAGTATTTT	CASSVPRVSTDTQYF
.	.	TRBJ2-1	TRBV15	TGTGCCACCAGCAGGGACTCGTCCCCGTCCTCCTACAATGAGCAGTTCTTC	CATSRDSSPSSYNEQFF
.	TRBD1	TRBJ1-6	TRBV2	TGTGCCAGCAGTGAGGGACAGCCAAGCTATAATTCACCCCTCCACTTT	CASSEGQPSYNSPLHF
.	.	TRBJ2-6	TRBV27	TGTGCCAGCTCCCCGCAGGGTCCGGGGGCCAACGTCCTGACTTTC	CASSPQGPGANVLTF
.	.	TRBJ1-2	TRBV28	TGTGCCAGCAGTTTATCAGGGATTGAACTCTATGGCTACACCTTC	CASSLSGIELYGYTF
.	TRBD2	TRBJ2-3	TRBV6-1	TGTGCCAGCAGTGAAGGGACTAGCGAAACAGATACGCAGTATTTT	CASSEGTSETDTQYF
once	.	TRBJ2-1	TRBV19	TGTGCCAGTAGTATTAGGGGACCCAAGGTCTTC	CASSIRGPKVF
.	TRBD1	TRBJ1-5	TRBV6-2/TRBV6-3	TGTGCCAGCAGTTACCGGGACAGGGGCCGGGATCAGCCCCAGCATTTT	CASSYRDRGRDQPQHF
.	TRBD1	TRBJ1-4	TRBV27	TGTGCCAGCAGCCAGGACAGGGGTGATGAAAAACTGTTTTTT	CASSQDRGDEKLFF
.	.	TRBJ2-3	TRBV10-3	TGTGCCATCAGTGATGTTGGGCACACAGATACGCAGTATTTT	CAISDVGHTDTQYF
.	.	TRBJ2-5	TRBV19	TGTGCCAGTAGTATAACTGGGACGGCTCGAGAGACCCAGTACTTC	CASSITGTARETQYF
once	.	TRBJ2-7	TRBV5-4	TGTGCCAGCAGCTTGGCCACAGCCGCCTACGAGCAGTACTTC	CASSLATAAYEQYF
.	.	TRBJ2-1	TRBV3-1/TRBV3-2	TGTGCCAGCACCCTGACTCTGAGCTCCTACAATGAGCAGTTCTTC	CASTLTLSSYNEQFF
.	.	TRBJ2-1	TRBV5-5	TGTGCCAGCAGCTTGGAGGCCCCCGCGGACAATGAGCAGTTCTTC	CASSLEAPADNEQFF
once	.	TRBJ1-2	TRBV18	TGTGCCAGCTCAAGGCCCCCCACGAGGGTCTATGGCTACACCTTC	CASSRPPTRVYGYTF
once	.	TRBJ1-1	TRBV5-1	TGCGCCAGCAGTCAAAACGGGAACACTGAAGCTTTCTTT	CASSQNGNTEAFF
once	TRBD1	TRBJ2-7	TRBV18	TGTGCCAGCTCACCACCGGGGACAGTCACTTACGAGCAGTACTTC	CASSPPGTVTYEQYF
.	.	TRBJ2-7	TRBV11-1	TGTGCCAGCAGCTTAGCGCGAGTGAACGAGCAGTACTTC	CASSLARVNEQYF
.	.	TRBJ1-5	TRBV15	TGTGCCACCAGCAGAGAGCAGGGTCAGCCCCAGCATTTT	CATSREQGQPQHF
.	TRBD1	TRBJ2-5	TRBV11-2	TGTGCCAGCAGCCGAGACAGGGGCCAAGAGACCCAGTACTTC	CASSRDRGQETQYF
.	.	TRBJ2-7	TRBV28	TGTGCCAGCAGGGGATCTGGGGGGGCTATACTCCTCCACGAGCAGTACTTC	CASRGSGGAILLHEQYF
once	.	TRBJ1-5	TRBV27	TGTGCCAGCAGTTTACAGGGGTTCAATCAGCCCCAGCATTTT	CASSLQGFNQPQHF
.	.	TRBJ2-1	TRBV7-3	TGTGCCAGCAGCTTGTATGAGCAGTTCTTC	CASSLYEQFF
.	TRBD1	TRBJ1-1	TRBV2	TGTGCCAGCAGTGACCAGGGGGCGAACACTGAAGCTTTCTTT	CASSDQGANTEAFF
.	TRBD1	TRBJ1-4	TRBV9	TGTGCCAGCAGCTCCGGGACAGGGGGTGAAAAACTGTTTTTT	CASSSGTGGEKLFF
.	.	TRBJ2-6	TRBV27	TGTGCCAGCCGAGTAGTGGGGGCCAACGTCCTGACTTTC	CASRVVGANVLTF
.	.	TRBJ2-1	TRBV11-3	TGTGCCAGCAGCTTAGGGGCTAGTCGGTCTGAGCAGTTCTTC	CASSLGASRSEQFF
.	.	TRBJ2-3	TRBV4-1	TGCGCCAGCAGCCAAGAATCGGGGGCTTGGGCAGATACGCAGTATTTT	CASSQESGAWADTQYF
once	TRBD1	TRBJ2-3	TRBV24-1	TGTGCCACCAGTGACCCCGACAGGGGTCTTTTCCCAGATACGCAGTATTTT	CATSDPDRGLFPDTQYF
.	.	TRBJ2-1	TRBV24-1	TGTGCCACCAGTGCCGCCACTGTGGCGCCGGGGATTCGAAATGAGCAGTTCTTC	CATSAATVAPGIRNEQFF
.	.	TRBJ1-2	TRBV9	TGTGCCAGCAGCGTAGGTCCGGTGGGACGGGTGGGCTACACCTTC	CASSVGPVGRVGYTF
.	.	TRBJ2-4	TRBV11-2	TGTGCCAGCAGCTTAGCCTCCGGGACAGCCAAAAACATTCAGTACTTC	CASSLASGTAKNIQYF
.	.	TRBJ1-5	TRBV9	TGTGCCAGCAGCGTAGGGGGCCGGGGCAATCAGCCCCAGCATTTT	CASSVGGRGNQPQHF
few	TRBD1	TRBJ2-2	TRBV6-2/TRBV6-3	TGTGCCAGCAGTTACCTGGGACAGGGCGTTGGCGGGGAGCTGTTTTTT	CASSYLGQGVGGELFF
.	.	TRBJ1-1	TRBV6-5	TGTGCCAGCACCCCGGCGGGGAACACTGAAGCTTTCTTT	CASTPAGNTEAFF
.	.	TRBJ1-1	TRBV5-8	TGTGCCAGCAGCTTGGAAAGGACGAGTGAAGCTTTCTTT	CASSLERTSEAFF
.	TRBD1	TRBJ1-2	TRBV7-3	TGTGCCAGCAGCAAGACAGGGGGTACTAACTATGGCTACACCTTC	CASSKTGGTNYGYTF
.	.	TRBJ1-3	TRBV5-4	TGTGCCAGCAGCTTGTCTGGACAGTCTGGAAACACCATATATTTT	CASSLSGQSGNTIYF
.	.	TRBJ1-5	TRBV18	TGTGCCAGCTCACCACGGAGTTTAGTTAGCAATCAGCCCCAGCATTTT	CASSPRSLVSNQPQHF
.	.	TRBJ2-3	TRBV19	TGTGCCAGTAGTATAAGCGGAACCAGCACAGATACGCAGTATTTT	CASSISGTSTDTQYF
.	.	TRBJ1-3	TRBV2	TGTGCCAGCAGGAAGGTCTTGTTGTCAGCCTCCGAATCTGGAAACACCATATATTTT	CASRKVLLSASESGNTIYF
.	.	TRBJ2-7	TRBV10-2	TGCGCCAGCAGTGAACAGCTCTCCTACGAGCAGTACTTC	CASSEQLSYEQYF
.	.	TRBJ1-2	TRBV5-5	TGTGCCAGCAGCTTTGGGTGGCGGGAAAGGCATAGCTACACCTTC	CASSFGWRERHSYTF
.	.	TRBJ1-2	TRBV6-2/TRBV6-3	TGTGCCAGCAGTTGGGGGTTTGGCGATGGCTACACCTTC	CASSWGFGDGYTF
.	TRBD1	TRBJ2-7	TRBV5-1	TGCGCCAGCAGTCGGACAGGGGGCTACGACGAGCAGTACTTC	CASSRTGGYDEQYF
.	.	TRBJ2-3	TRBV19	TGTGCCACCTCCAACAGGTTTCATACGCAGTATTTT	CATSNRFHTQYF
.	.	TRBJ1-3	TRBV5-4	TGTGCCAGCAGCTTGCAGGGGACTGGAAACACCATATATTTT	CASSLQGTGNTIYF
.	.	TRBJ2-1	TRBV11-3	TGTGCCAGCAGCCCTGAACGTTACAATGAGCAGTTCTTC	CASSPERYNEQFF
.	.	TRBJ2-2	TRBV10-1	TGCGCTCATTGCGGAGATTCGACGAACACCGGGGAGCTGTTTTTT	CAHCGDSTNTGELFF
few	.	TRBJ1-1	TRBV6-5	TGTGCCAGCAGCTGGGACGGGAACACTGAAGCTTTCTTT	CASSWDGNTEAFF
once	TRBD1	TRBJ2-7	TRBV30	TGTGCCTGGGCACGGACAGGGGGAGTGTTCGAGCAGTACTTC	CAWARTGGVFEQYF
.	TRBD2	TRBJ2-2	TRBV6-5	TGTGCCAGCAGAGGCGGGGGGCGAACCGGGGAGCTGTTTTTT	CASRGGGRTGELFF